The 6 T cell receptor beta chains listed next were all sequenced from one sample in a study of technical replicates of blood from several donors. Libraries were prepared by immunoSEQ multiplex PCR; TCRdb keeps only in-frame clonotypes and omits some of them. Of more than 80,000 clones listed, around 95% were seen once; the top ten hold less than 0.25%. Sequences were obtained from T cells isolated from PBMCs. Receptors originate from a human donor in good health.

The chain joins TRBV30 to TRBJ1-4, with 8 bases fitting TRBD1. The germline CDR1 and CDR2 sequences are GTSNPN and SVGIG (reference sequence). This CDR3 has 14 residues. V dropped 5 bases and J dropped 4; count of bases not matched to a gene: 6. The CDR3 nucleotides read TGTGCCTGGCTGAACAGGGGGGGTAATGAAAAACTGTTTTTT. Protein: CAWLNRGGNEKLFF.

The chain is built from TRBV5-6 and TRBJ2-7; TRBD1 matches at 8 bases. This CDR3 contains 19 residues. J lost 4 bases, V lost 5 bases, and 23 bases had no gene match. CDR1 is SGHDT, CDR2 YYEEEE, per germline. CDR3 amino acids: CASSVGARGPEMPSYEQYF. The DNA of the CDR3 is TGTGCCAGCAGTGTGGGGGCCAGGGGGCCTGAAATGCCCTCTTACGAGCAGTACTTC.

V gene TRBV9 combines with J gene TRBJ2-1, with TRBD2 identical over 9 bases. The ends lost 3 bases at V and 5 bases at J; junction bases unmatched: 6. The CDR3 spans 15 residues. Germline assignment: CDR1 SGDLS and CDR2 YYNGEE. CDR3 DNA: TGTGCCAGCAGCGGCGCGGGGGGGCCGAACAATGAGCAGTTCTTC. This translates into CASSGAGGPNNEQFF. The variable domain in full, with the rest retrieved from reference TRBV9 and TRBJ2-1, is DSGVTQTPKHLITATGQRVTLRCSPRSGDLSVYWYQQSLDQGLQFLIQYYNGEERAKGNILERFSAQQFPDLHSELNLSSLELGDSALYFCASSGAGGPNNEQFFGPGTRLTVL.

The sample holds one count of this clone. V usage is TRBV29-1 and J usage is TRBJ1-4, with D perhaps TRBD1 (6 bases). This CDR3 comprises 14 residues. The germline V and J ends were trimmed by 6 bases and 6 bases, with 17 bases remaining between them. CDR1 and CDR2 from the germline V gene are SQVTM and ANQGSEA. CDR3 amino acids: CSVVTGIHDEKLFF. The CDR3 DNA follows: TGCAGCGTCGTAACAGGGATTCATGATGAAAAACTGTTTTTT.

The chain links TRBV19 to TRBJ1-2; 8 nucleotides agree with TRBD1. V shed 3 bases, J shed 4 bases, and the junction held 10 bases outside the gene matches. The germline gives CDR1 LNHDA, CDR2 SQIVND (reference sequence). The CDR3 runs to 16 residues. The CDR3 loop is CASSIPQDRVGYGYTF. Written as DNA, the CDR3 is TGTGCCAGTAGTATCCCCCAGGACAGGGTCGGCTATGGCTACACCTTC. The complete variable domain, with remaining parts taken from reference TRBV19 and TRBJ1-2, reads DGGITQSPKYLFRKEGQNVTLSCEQNLNHDAMYWYRQDPGQGLRLIYYSQIVNDFQKGDIAEGYSVSREKKESFPLTVTSAQKNPTAFYLCASSIPQDRVGYGYTFGSGTRLTVV.

The genes are TRBV19 and TRBJ2-7; D remains ambiguous. CDR3 size: 18 residues. Germline V lookup: CDR1 LNHDA, CDR2 SQIVND (reference sequence). Trimming cost V 2 bases and J 1 base, with 21 bases left between them. The CDR3 bases are TGTGCCAGTAGTATAATATCACAGTCTCGGTCAGCTTCCTACGAGCAGTACTTC. Amino acid sequence: CASSIISQSRSASYEQYF.